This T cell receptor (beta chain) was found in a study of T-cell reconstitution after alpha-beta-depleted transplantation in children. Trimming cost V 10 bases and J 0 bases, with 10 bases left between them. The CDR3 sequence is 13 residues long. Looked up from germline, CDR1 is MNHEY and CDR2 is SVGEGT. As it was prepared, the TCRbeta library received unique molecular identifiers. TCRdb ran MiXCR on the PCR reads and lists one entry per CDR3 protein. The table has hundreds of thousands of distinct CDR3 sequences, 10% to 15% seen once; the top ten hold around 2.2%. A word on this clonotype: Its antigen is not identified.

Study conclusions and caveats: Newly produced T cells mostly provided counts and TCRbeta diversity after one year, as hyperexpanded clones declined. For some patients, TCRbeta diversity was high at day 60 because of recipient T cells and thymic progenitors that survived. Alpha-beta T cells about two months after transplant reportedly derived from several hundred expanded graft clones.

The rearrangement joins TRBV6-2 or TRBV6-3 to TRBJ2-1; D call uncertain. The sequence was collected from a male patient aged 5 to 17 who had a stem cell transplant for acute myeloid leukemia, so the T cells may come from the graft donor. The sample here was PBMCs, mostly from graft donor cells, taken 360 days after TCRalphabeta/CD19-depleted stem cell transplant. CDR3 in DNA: TGTGCCACCCGCTACAGCTCCTACAATGAGCAGTTCTTC. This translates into CATRYSSYNEQFF.